These 28 T cell receptor beta chains originate from one sample sequenced in a study of T cells after yellow fever vaccination. TCRdb re-derived calls from the 5' RACE reads in MiXCR, one entry per CDR3 protein. The sample holds about 200,000 distinct CDR3 sequences, 2.5% to 3.5% seen once. This specimen was CD4+ T cells sorted from PBMCs, taken 10 days after the yellow fever booster vaccination. The receptors derive from a man aged 18-30 years who received the YFV17D yellow fever vaccine.

This clonotype was recorded many times. V usage is TRBV9 and J usage is TRBJ2-1, with D possibly TRBD1 on 6 matching bases. Germline V gives CDR1 SGDLS, CDR2 YYNGEE. The CDR3 contains 15 residues. V lost 4 bases and J 0 bases, leaving 11 bases between the germline ends. The CDR3 nucleotides read TGTGCCAGCAGCAGAGGGGGTGGCTCCTACAATGAGCAGTTCTTC. This sequence encodes CASSRGGGSYNEQFF.

This clonotype was seen a handful of times. The chain carries TRBV11-2 and TRBJ2-1; D is possibly TRBD1 (5 bases). CDR1 and CDR2 from the germline V gene are SGHAT and FQNNGV. This CDR3 spans 16 amino acids. With 5 bases removed from V and 4 bases from J, the gap between germline ends came to 18 bases. CDR3 amino acids: CASSPLRGRGYNEQFF. DNA of the CDR3: TGTGCCAGCAGCCCCCTTAGGGGTCGAGGATACAATGAGCAGTTCTTC.

This clonotype was seen at least ten times. The chain carries TRBV6-2 or TRBV6-3 and TRBJ2-7; tentatively, D is TRBD1 (6 bases). V gave up 5 bases and J gave up 9 bases, with 14 bases separating them. The CDR3 length is 12 residues. CDR1 is MNHEY, CDR2 SVGEGT, per germline. The CDR3 coding sequence is TGTGCCAGCAGTCTGACAGGTCGGTGGCAGTACTTC. Amino acid sequence: CASSLTGRWQYF.

This clonotype came up a few times. J is TRBJ2-2 and V is TRBV2, with D perhaps TRBD1 or TRBD2 (6 bases each). Deletions cut 7 bases from V and 7 bases from J, with 10 bases between. There are 12 residues in the CDR3. Germline-derived CDR1 and CDR2 are SNHLY and FYNNEI. The CDR3 sequence is CASKGEDGELFF. The CDR3, as DNA: TGTGCCAGCAAGGGGGAGGACGGGGAGCTGTTTTTT.

This clonotype was recorded many times. V and J are TRBV5-5 and TRBJ1-3; D uncertain. Trimming removed 4 bases at V and 6 bases at J, with 11 bases between. This CDR3 is 13 amino acids long. Germline V lookup: CDR1 SGHKS, CDR2 YYEKEE (reference sequence). The CDR3 reads CASSLGPINTIYF. The DNA for the CDR3 is TGTGCCAGCAGCCTCGGGCCTATAAACACCATATATTTT.

The CDR3 DNA reads TGTGCCAGCAGATATCACTCCGGGGGGAACACTGAAGCTTTCTTT. Translating gives CASRYHSGGNTEAFF. This chain uses TRBV6-6 with TRBJ1-1; TRBD1 might be the D (5 bases). The germline V and J ends were trimmed by 6 bases and 1 base, with 15 bases remaining between them. Germline loops: CDR1 MNHNY, CDR2 SVGAGI (reference sequence). CDR3 length equals 15 residues.

Many counts were recorded for this clonotype. The J gene is TRBJ2-3, the V gene TRBV10-3; 7 nucleotides line up with TRBD1. The CDR3 length is 14 residues. V lost 10 bases and J lost 3; bases outside the gene matches: 10. Germline values: CDR1 ENHRY, CDR2 SYGVKD. The DNA for the CDR3 is TGTGCCACGGAGACAGGGTCGGGGACAGATACGCAGTATTTT. Translated, it gives CATETGSGTDTQYF.

At least ten counts were recorded for this clonotype. J is TRBJ1-1 and V is TRBV19; 7 nucleotides agree with TRBD1. V lost 5 bases and J lost 4; bases outside the gene matches: 4. This CDR3 has 13 amino acids. From germline, CDR1 is LNHDA and CDR2 SQIVND (reference sequence). The CDR3 bases are TGTGCCAGTAGTGCGGACAGGTCCACTGAAGCTTTCTTT. This translates into CASSADRSTEAFF. Full variable domain (rest looked up from reference TRBV19 and TRBJ1-1): DGGITQSPKYLFRKEGQNVTLSCEQNLNHDAMYWYRQDPGQGLRLIYYSQIVNDFQKGDIAEGYSVSREKKESFPLTVTSAQKNPTAFYLCASSADRSTEAFFGQGTRLTVV.

J is TRBJ1-5 and V is TRBV12-3 or TRBV12-4; 8 nucleotides match TRBD1. V lost 6 bases, J lost 2 bases, and 12 bases stayed unmatched. The CDR3 spans 17 residues. CDR3 protein: CASRPGQGSERNQPQHF. Written as DNA, the CDR3 is TGTGCCAGCAGGCCCGGACAGGGCTCGGAGCGCAATCAGCCCCAGCATTTT.

This clonotype was recorded many times. V and J are TRBV4-2 and TRBJ1-1; maybe TRBD1 (6 bases). The CDR3 sequence is 17 residues long. Germline assignment: CDR1 LGHNA and CDR2 YNFKEQ. The V end lost 0 bases, the J end lost 1 base, and 15 bases lay between the germline ends. CDR3 nucleotide sequence: TGTGCCAGCAGCCAAGATATCGGGGGCAAGAAGAACACTGAAGCTTTCTTT. Translating it yields CASSQDIGGKKNTEAFF.

This clonotype was seen only a few times. V gene TRBV18 combines with J gene TRBJ1-2, with D perhaps matching TRBD1 (6 bases). The CDR3 consists of 16 residues. The germline CDR1 and CDR2 sequences are KGHSH and LQKENI. V lost 1 base to trimming and J lost 5 bases, with 17 bases between them. Written as DNA, the CDR3 is TGTGCCAGCTCACCACAGACAGGTCCCGAAGGGTATGGCTACACCTTC. This codes for CASSPQTGPEGYGYTF. The full variable domain, with the rest looked up from reference TRBV18 and TRBJ1-2, is NAGVMQNPRHLVRRRGQEARLRCSPMKGHSHVYWYRQLPEEGLKFMVYLQKENIIDESGMPKERFSAEFPKEGPSILRIQQVVRGDSAAYFCASSPQTGPEGYGYTFGSGTRLTVV.

This rearrangement joins TRBV4-1 to TRBJ2-6; 7 nucleotides match TRBD2. V lost 0 bases to trimming and J lost 0 bases; unmatched junction nucleotides: 5. The CDR3 sequence is 18 residues long. Per germline, CDR1 MGHRA and CDR2 YSYEKL. CDR3 in amino acids: CASSQDWGRGSGANVLTF. CDR3 coding DNA: TGCGCCAGCAGCCAAGATTGGGGGAGGGGCTCTGGGGCCAACGTCCTGACTTTC.

In its sample, this clonotype was seen many times. The gene calls are TRBV7-6 and TRBJ1-6, with no clear D. The ends were cut back, 1 base at V and 10 bases at J, with 17 bases in the middle. CDR1 SGHVS and CDR2 FNYEAQ come from the germline V gene. The CDR3 sequence is 16 residues long. The CDR3, as DNA: TGTGCCAGCAGCTTAGGGGGAGTGGGAGGAGGGTCACCCCTCCACTTT. As protein: CASSLGGVGGGSPLHF.

This clonotype was counted at least ten times. The chain employs TRBV5-1 and TRBJ2-6; the D is unclear. Germline V gene sequence: CDR1 SGHRS, CDR2 YFSETQ. This CDR3 is built from 15 residues. Trimming removed 2 bases from V and 0 bases from J, with 6 bases in between. The chain's CDR3 is CASSFRNSGANVLTF. The CDR3 coding sequence is TGCGCCAGCAGCTTCCGGAACTCTGGGGCCAACGTCCTGACTTTC.

This clonotype was seen a few times. The DNA is omitted, as the CDR3 cannot be located on it reliably, and the CDR3 follows TCRdb's listing. The chain is built from TRBV21-1 and TRBJ2-7; the table names TRBD2, a call not compared with the DNA. TRBV21-1 is a documented pseudogene. The CDR3 has 21 residues if both end residues are counted. This chain's CDR3 is CASSKALWASGACIYSYEQYV.

This clonotype was observed many times. This sequence joins TRBV9 and TRBJ1-6, with no clear D. V gave up 0 bases and J gave up 7 bases, with 8 bases separating them. The germline gives CDR1 SGDLS, CDR2 YYNGEE. The CDR3 is made up of 14 amino acids. The CDR3 reads CASSVAGWNSPLHF. In DNA form, the CDR3 reads TGTGCCAGCAGCGTAGCGGGTTGGAATTCACCCCTCCACTTT.

This clonotype was picked up many times. V usage is TRBV16 and J usage is TRBJ1-5; D possibly corresponds to TRBD1 (5 bases). V lost 2 bases, J lost 7 bases, and 12 bases lay in between. CDR1 is KGHSY, CDR2 FQNENV, per germline. The CDR3 is made up of 14 amino acids. The CDR3 sequence is CASSQGQMGQPQHF. The CDR3 DNA reads as TGTGCCAGCAGCCAAGGACAAATGGGGCAGCCCCAGCATTTT.

The chain joins TRBV5-1 to TRBJ2-5, with 8 bases fitting TRBD1. The V and J ends lost 3 bases and 4 bases, in that order; junction bases with no gene match: 8. This CDR3 contains 15 residues. Germline V gene lookup returns CDR1 SGHRS and CDR2 YFSETQ. The CDR3 bases are TGCGCCAGCAGCTGGACAGGGAGTACGGGAGAGACCCAGTACTTC. Protein product: CASSWTGSTGETQYF. Looking up the rest from reference TRBV5-1 and TRBJ2-5 gives the full variable domain: KAGVTQTPRYLIKTRGQQVTLSCSPISGHRSVSWYQQTPGQGLQFLFEYFSETQRNKGNFPGRFSGRQFSNSRSEMNVSTLELGDSALYLCASSWTGSTGETQYFGPGTRLLVL.

There are a few counts of this clonotype. The rearrangement uses TRBV20-1 and TRBJ2-7; TRBD2 aligns across 11 bases. V dropped 1 base and J dropped 6; count of bases not matched to a gene: 8. The CDR3 is 15 amino acids. CDR1 and CDR2 from the germline V gene are DFQATT and SNEGSKA (reference sequence). The CDR3 DNA is TGCAGTGCTAGAGCCCTAGCGGGAGGACTAACCGAGCAGTACGTC. Protein product: CSARALAGGLTEQYV.

This clonotype was seen only a few times. The J gene is TRBJ1-1, the V gene TRBV12-3 or TRBV12-4; a possible D gene is TRBD1 (6 bases). Trimming shortened V by 6 bases and J by 7 bases, and 12 bases separated the two germline ends. The CDR3 runs 12 residues. The CDR3 sequence: CASSPGQREAFF. The CDR3 DNA sequence: TGTGCCAGCAGCCCAGGACAGCGTGAAGCTTTCTTT.

This clonotype was counted many times. V and J are TRBV7-9 and TRBJ2-5, with TRBD1 matching over 9 bases. The germline V gene encodes CDR1 SEHNR and CDR2 FQNEAQ (reference sequence). The trim removed 4 bases at V and 1 base at J, leaving 4 bases unmatched. The CDR3 covers 15 residues. The CDR3 region has the DNA TGTGCCAGCAGCTGGGACAGGGCCATCCAAGAGACCCAGTACTTC. Amino acid sequence: CASSWDRAIQETQYF.

This clonotype was counted only a few times. V usage is TRBV5-1 and J usage is TRBJ2-7; D is ambiguous. Germline CDR1 SGHRS, CDR2 YFSETQ. The V end was cut by 4 bases, the J end by 0 bases, with 20 bases between. The CDR3 is 17 residues long. CDR3 region: CASSPSPGRASSYEQYF. The CDR3 nucleotides are TGCGCCAGCAGCCCAAGCCCCGGACGGGCGAGCTCCTACGAGCAGTACTTC.

About this clonotype: A read error may produce the germline difference seen at one junction end. This chain links TRBV3-1 with TRBJ2-1, with 10 positions matching TRBD2. Germline loops: CDR1 LGHDT, CDR2 YNNKEL (reference sequence). The CDR3 spans 13 residues. In DNA form, the CDR3 reads TGTGCCAGCAGACGGACTAGCGGCAATGAACAGTTCTTC. It specifies CASRRTSGNEQFF.

This clonotype was counted ten times or more. This rearrangement joins TRBV19 to TRBJ2-7; D possibly corresponds to TRBD2 (5 bases). Germline values: CDR1 LNHDA, CDR2 SQIVND (reference sequence). V was trimmed by 3 bases and J by 1 base, leaving 13 bases between them. CDR3 size: 15 residues. CDR3 DNA sequence: TGTGCCAGTAGTATCTGGGCAGCGGCTTCCTACGAGCAGTACTTC. The encoded protein is CASSIWAAASYEQYF.

J is TRBJ2-7 and V is TRBV2, with TRBD1 matching 7 bases. V was clipped by 6 bases and J by 4 bases; unmatched bases: 9. From germline, CDR1 is SNHLY and CDR2 FYNNEI. This CDR3 contains 14 residues. The CDR3 spells CASSEQGRGYEQYF. The CDR3 DNA follows: TGTGCCAGCAGCGAACAGGGGAGAGGGTACGAGCAGTACTTC.

This clonotype was seen more than once but under ten times. The chain has TRBV7-2 and TRBJ2-2; TRBD1 agrees at 7 bases. The CDR3 runs 18 residues. The germline V gene encodes CDR1 SGHTA and CDR2 FQGNSA. Unmatched junction bases numbered 16, after V lost 5 bases and J lost 4 bases. As DNA, the CDR3 is TGTGCCAGCAGCGACCCTCTTGGGACAGTACGGTCCACCGGGGAGCTGTTTTTT. Translated, it gives CASSDPLGTVRSTGELFF.

This clonotype was picked up many times. The chain carries TRBV15 and TRBJ1-4; D call uncertain. V was clipped by 0 bases and J by 0 bases, with 8 bases between them. The V gene's germline CDR1 is LNHNV and CDR2 YYDKDF (reference sequence). The CDR3 spans 16 residues. The DNA of the CDR3 is TGTGCCACCAGCAGAGAATTAGATGCAACTAATGAAAAACTGTTTTTT. The encoded protein is CATSRELDATNEKLFF. Full variable domain (missing parts from reference TRBV15 and TRBJ1-4): DAMVIQNPRYQVTQFGKPVTLSCSQTLNHNVMYWYQQKSSQAPKLLFHYYDKDFNNEADTPDNFQSRRPNTSFCFLDIRSPGLGDTAMYLCATSRELDATNEKLFFGSGTQLSVL.

Ten or more counts support this clonotype. The rearrangement uses TRBV7-9 and TRBJ1-1; D is ambiguous. V lost 4 bases and J 1 base, leaving 10 bases between the germline ends. CDR1 SEHNR and CDR2 FQNEAQ come from the germline V gene (reference sequence). This CDR3 is 14 amino acids long. The CDR3 reads CASSSGPRNTEAFF. As DNA, the CDR3 is TGTGCCAGCAGCTCCGGACCGAGGAACACTGAAGCTTTCTTT.